The 12 T cell receptor beta chains given below trace back to one sample, sequenced in a study of CXCR3-negative and CXCR3-positive naive CD8 T cells. It was by 5' RACE with UMI labels that the TRB cDNA libraries were prepared. Each CDR3 protein gets one entry in TCRdb, which reprocessed the 5' RACE reads and gives no DNA. The sample yields 130,000 to 150,000 distinct CDR3 sequences, of which the top ten take up around 0.3%. For these receptors, no antigen is known. The study's findings and limits: CXCR3-positive naive cells had TRB CDR3s that were more hydrophobic than CXCR3-negative naive cells had.

The sequenced material came from naive CXCR3+ CD8+ T cells from blood. The sample's subset: CD45RO-CCR7+CD27+CD95- naive CD8+ T cells expressing CXCR3 (TNR3+). The receptors originated from a human donor in good health. Some clones in this sample may be carry-over from other donors' samples.

The chain has TRBV12-3 or TRBV12-4 and TRBJ2-7; TCRdb outputs TRBD1, but without DNA this stays unchecked. This CDR3 has 13 amino acids. CDR3 in amino acids: CASSGRDRVEQYF.

The chain uses TRBV12-3 or TRBV12-4 and TRBJ2-3; TCRdb selects TRBD1, and the lack of DNA leaves this call unchecked. The CDR3 runs 16 residues. The CDR3 protein is CASSYFGTGTTDTQYF.

The chain is built from TRBV7-9 and TRBJ2-7; the D call of TRBD1 rests on TCRdb alone, since no DNA is present to check it. The CDR3 runs 12 residues. CDR1 SEHNR and CDR2 FQNEAQ come from the germline V gene (reference sequence). The CDR3 region is CATRDTLYEQYF.

The chain has TRBV2 and TRBJ1-4; the D call from TCRdb, TRBD1, cannot be confirmed without DNA. This CDR3 region has 15 residues. Germline V lookup: CDR1 SNHLY, CDR2 FYNNEI. CDR3 amino acids: CASRPPGTMNEKLFF.

The CDR3 protein is CSARSTSTDTQYF. The chain carries TRBV20-1 and TRBJ2-3. CDR1 and CDR2 from the germline V gene are DFQATT and SNEGSKA (reference sequence). The CDR3 has 13 amino acids.

This chain links TRBV10-3 with TRBJ2-3; TCRdb names TRBD2, which stays unverified in the absence of DNA. This CDR3 is 15 amino acids long. Germline CDR1 ENHRY, CDR2 SYGVKD. CDR3 loop: CAISAAGEGTDTQYF.

This CDR3 reads CASSSLMGPFEQYF. The chain carries TRBV27 and TRBJ2-7; TCRdb reports TRBD2, a call that lacks DNA to check it against. CDR1 and CDR2 from the germline V gene are MNHEY and SMNVEV (reference sequence). The CDR3 runs 14 residues.

V gene TRBV4-3 combines with J gene TRBJ2-1; TCRdb's D call of TRBD2 is untestable without DNA. Germline V gives CDR1 LGHNA, CDR2 YSLEER. This CDR3 contains 16 residues. CDR3: CASSQDVEGMTYEQYF.

This sequence joins TRBV2 and TRBJ2-7; TCRdb calls TRBD1, which cannot be checked without DNA. The CDR3 spans 13 residues. Per germline, CDR1 SNHLY and CDR2 FYNNEI. This CDR3 is CASSGPASYEQYF.

The genes are TRBV28 and TRBJ2-1; TCRdb calls TRBD2, which cannot be checked without DNA. The germline gives CDR1 MDHEN, CDR2 SYDVKM. The CDR3 contains 14 residues. This CDR3 is CASSPGLAGSYQFF.

The chain combines TRBV27 with TRBJ2-1; no DNA is available, so the TRBD1 call from TCRdb remains unchecked. CDR1 is MNHEY, CDR2 SMNVEV, per germline (reference sequence). The CDR3 is 16 residues long. The CDR3 loop is CASRTPGQGSNNEQFF.

CDR3 loop: CSARDQELASEQYF. The chain joins TRBV20-1 to TRBJ2-7; the TRBD2 assignment by TCRdb is unverifiable without DNA. The length of the CDR3 is 14 residues. Germline V lookup: CDR1 DFQATT, CDR2 SNEGSKA (reference sequence).